This note documents a single TCR beta chain sequence. The ends were cut back, 0 bases at V and 4 bases at J, with 16 bases in the middle. The CDR3 contains 17 residues. CDR1 and CDR2 (germline): ENHRY, SYGVKD. In the authors' methods: Reference gene primer amplification yielded estimated nucleated cell counts. Sequenced by immunoSEQ multiplex PCR; TCRdb stores in-frame clones only, minus some. Clonal size and the V and J genes are those of that table, whereas D and trimming came from the DNA. Altogether 190,000 or so clones are present, 90% being singletons, with the ten largest covering approximately 0.64%. The sample comes from a study of blood T cell repertoires in COVID-19.

Sequenced input: peripheral blood. The clonotype comes from a man aged 45-60 years with acute or convalescent COVID-19. This chain connects TRBV10-3 to TRBJ1-5; no clear D gene. This chain's CDR3 is CAISESEGHSSNQPQHF. The CDR3 DNA reads TGTGCCATCAGTGAGTCTGAAGGTCATAGCTCGAATCAGCCCCAGCATTTT.